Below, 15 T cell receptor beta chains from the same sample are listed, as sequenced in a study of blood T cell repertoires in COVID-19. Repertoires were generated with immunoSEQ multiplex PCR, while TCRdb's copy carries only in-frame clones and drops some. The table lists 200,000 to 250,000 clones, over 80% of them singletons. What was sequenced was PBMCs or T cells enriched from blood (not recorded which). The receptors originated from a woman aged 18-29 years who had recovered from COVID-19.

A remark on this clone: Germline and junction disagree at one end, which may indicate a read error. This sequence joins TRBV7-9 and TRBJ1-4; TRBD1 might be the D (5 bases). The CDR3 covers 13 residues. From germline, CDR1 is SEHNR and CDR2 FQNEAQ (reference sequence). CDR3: CASSLGAGEKLFF. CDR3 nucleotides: TGTGCAAGCAGCTTAGGGGCGGGGGAAAAACTGTTTTTT. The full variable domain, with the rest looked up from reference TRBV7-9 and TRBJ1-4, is DTGVSQNPRHKITKRGQNVTFRCDPISEHNRLYWYRQTLGQGPEFLTYFQNEAQLEKSRLLSDRFSAERPKGSFSTLEIQRTEQGDSAMYLCASSLGAGEKLFFGSGTQLSVL.

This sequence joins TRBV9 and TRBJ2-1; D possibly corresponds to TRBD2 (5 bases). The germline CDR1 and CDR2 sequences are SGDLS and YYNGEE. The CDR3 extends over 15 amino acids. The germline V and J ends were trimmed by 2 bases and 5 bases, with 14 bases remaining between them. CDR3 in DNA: TGTGCCAGCAGCGTGGCGGGTAGCGCCAACAATGAGCAGTTCTTC. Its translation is CASSVAGSANNEQFF.

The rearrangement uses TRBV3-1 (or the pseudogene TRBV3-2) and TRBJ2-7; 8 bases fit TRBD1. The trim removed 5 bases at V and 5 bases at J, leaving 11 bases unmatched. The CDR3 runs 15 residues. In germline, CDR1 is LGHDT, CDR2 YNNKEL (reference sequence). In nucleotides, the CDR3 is TGTGCCAGCAGCTATAATGCTCGACAGGGGAACGAGCAGTACTTC. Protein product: CASSYNARQGNEQYF.

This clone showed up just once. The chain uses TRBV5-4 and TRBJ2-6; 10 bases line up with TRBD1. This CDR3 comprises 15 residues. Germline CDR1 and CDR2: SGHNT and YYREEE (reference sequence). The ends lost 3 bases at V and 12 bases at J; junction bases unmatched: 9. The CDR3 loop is CASSYRDRGPSVLTF. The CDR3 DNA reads TGTGCCAGCAGCTACCGGGACAGGGGCCCCTCCGTCCTGACTTTC.

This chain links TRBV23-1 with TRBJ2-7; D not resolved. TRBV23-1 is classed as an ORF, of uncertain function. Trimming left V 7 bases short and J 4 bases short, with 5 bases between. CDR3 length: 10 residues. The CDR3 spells CASTRYEQYF. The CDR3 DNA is TGCGCCAGCACCAGGTACGAGCAGTACTTC.

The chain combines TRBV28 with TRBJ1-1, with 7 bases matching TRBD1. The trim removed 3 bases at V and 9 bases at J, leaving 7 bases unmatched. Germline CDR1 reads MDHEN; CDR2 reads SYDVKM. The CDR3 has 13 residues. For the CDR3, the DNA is TGTGCCAGCAGTTTGGGGACAGTACGTCAAGCTTTCTTT. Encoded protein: CASSLGTVRQAFF.

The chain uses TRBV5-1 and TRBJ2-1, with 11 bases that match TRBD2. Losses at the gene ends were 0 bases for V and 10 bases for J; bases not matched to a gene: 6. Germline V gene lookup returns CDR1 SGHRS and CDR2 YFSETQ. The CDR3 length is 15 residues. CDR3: CASSLEGLAEREQFF. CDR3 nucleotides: TGCGCCAGCAGCTTGGAGGGACTAGCGGAGAGAGAGCAGTTCTTC.

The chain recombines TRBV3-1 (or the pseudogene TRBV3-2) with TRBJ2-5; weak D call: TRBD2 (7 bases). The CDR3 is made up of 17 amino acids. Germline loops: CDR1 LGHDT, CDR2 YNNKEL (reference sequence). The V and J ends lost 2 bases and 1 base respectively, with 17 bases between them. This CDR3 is CASSQKGGFAPQETQYF. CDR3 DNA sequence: TGTGCCAGCAGCCAAAAGGGGGGGTTTGCCCCCCAAGAGACCCAGTACTTC.

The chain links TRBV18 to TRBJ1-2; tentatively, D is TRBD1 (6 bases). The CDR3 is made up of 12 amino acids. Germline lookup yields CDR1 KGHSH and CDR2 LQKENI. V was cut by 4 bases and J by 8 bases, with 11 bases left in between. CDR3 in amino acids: CASSREDSGYTF. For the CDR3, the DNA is TGTGCCAGCTCACGAGAGGACAGCGGCTACACCTTC.

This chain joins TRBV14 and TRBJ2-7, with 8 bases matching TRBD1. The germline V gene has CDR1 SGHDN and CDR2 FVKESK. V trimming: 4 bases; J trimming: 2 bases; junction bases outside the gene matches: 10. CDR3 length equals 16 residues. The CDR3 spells CASSPTDRDSPYEQYF. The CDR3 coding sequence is TGTGCCAGCAGCCCAACGGACAGGGATTCCCCCTACGAGCAGTACTTC. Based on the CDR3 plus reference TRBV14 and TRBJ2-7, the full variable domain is EAGVTQFPSHSVIEKGQTVTLRCDPISGHDNLYWYRRVMGKEIKFLLHFVKESKQDESGMPNNRFLAERTGGTYSTLKVQPAELEDSGVYFCASSPTDRDSPYEQYFGPGTRLTVT.

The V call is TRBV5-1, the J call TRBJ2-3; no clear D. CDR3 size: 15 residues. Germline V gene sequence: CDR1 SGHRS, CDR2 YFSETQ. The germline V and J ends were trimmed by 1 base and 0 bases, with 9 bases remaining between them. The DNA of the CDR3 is TGCGCCAGCAGCTTGACTGGTGCTAGCACAGATACGCAGTATTTT. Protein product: CASSLTGASTDTQYF.

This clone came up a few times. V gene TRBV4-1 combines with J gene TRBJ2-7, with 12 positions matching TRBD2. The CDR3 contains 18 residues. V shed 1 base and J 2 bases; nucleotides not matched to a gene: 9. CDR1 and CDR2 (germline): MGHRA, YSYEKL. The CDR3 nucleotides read TGCGCCAGCAGCCAAGTTAACATTCTAGCGGGGGGGCCCTACGAGCAGTACTTC. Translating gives CASSQVNILAGGPYEQYF.

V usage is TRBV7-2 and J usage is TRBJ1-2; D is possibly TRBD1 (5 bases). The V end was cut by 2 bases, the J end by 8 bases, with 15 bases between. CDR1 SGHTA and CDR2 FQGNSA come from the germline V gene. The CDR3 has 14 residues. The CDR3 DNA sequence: TGTGCCAGCAGCTTAAAAGCCCAGGGTGGAGGCTACACCTTC. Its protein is CASSLKAQGGGYTF.

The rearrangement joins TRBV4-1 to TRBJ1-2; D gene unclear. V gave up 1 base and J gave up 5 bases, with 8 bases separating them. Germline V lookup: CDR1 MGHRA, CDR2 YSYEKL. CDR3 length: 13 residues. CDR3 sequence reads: CASSQAAEYGYTF. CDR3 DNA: TGCGCCAGCAGCCAAGCAGCGGAGTATGGCTACACCTTC.

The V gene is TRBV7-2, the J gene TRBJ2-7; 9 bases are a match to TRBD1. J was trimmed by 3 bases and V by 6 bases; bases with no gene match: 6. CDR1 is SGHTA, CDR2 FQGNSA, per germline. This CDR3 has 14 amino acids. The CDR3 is CASSPDRGLYEQYF. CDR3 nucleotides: TGTGCCAGCAGTCCGGACAGGGGCCTCTACGAGCAGTACTTC.